This T cell receptor (beta chain) was documented in a study of brain T cells in children with intractable seizures. Profiled with immunoSEQ multiplex PCR; TCRdb holds only in-frame clones, not every one. The data contain about 80,000 clones, under 95% of them seen just once; the ten biggest clones take up approximately 25%. Sequencing was performed on peripheral blood, taken at surgery. The origin of this receptor is a girl aged 2-15 years with Rasmussen encephalitis and intractable seizures.

The CDR3: CASSLVSLGTGANVLTF. The CDR3, as DNA: TGTGCCAGCAGCTTAGTGAGTCTAGGGACTGGGGCCAACGTCCTGACTTTC. The chain joins TRBV7-9 to TRBJ2-6, with unresolved D. The CDR3 spans 17 residues. Germline-derived CDR1 and CDR2 are SEHNR and FQNEAQ (reference sequence). The germline V and J ends were trimmed by 1 base and 2 bases, with 12 bases remaining between them.